This T cell receptor beta chain was retrieved from a study of blood T cells in healthy people across ages. Next came a second PCR, run for roughly 6 to 11 cycles, which used a sample-barcoded 5' primer along with a J-beta primer mix. TCRdb used MiXCR to reprocess the 5' RACE reads, holding one entry per CDR3 protein. The data show approximately 800,000 distinct CDR3 sequences, around 68% seen once. Source material: blood. The TCR sequence derives from a young man in good health.

The CDR3 region has the DNA TGTGCCAGCAGCCTTTTTGGGGAGAGCACAGATACGCAGTATTTT. It codes for CASSLFGESTDTQYF. The chain employs TRBV12-3 or TRBV12-4 and TRBJ2-3; weak D call: TRBD2 (5 bases). This CDR3 has 15 residues. The ends were cut back, 6 bases at V and 0 bases at J, with 13 bases in the middle.